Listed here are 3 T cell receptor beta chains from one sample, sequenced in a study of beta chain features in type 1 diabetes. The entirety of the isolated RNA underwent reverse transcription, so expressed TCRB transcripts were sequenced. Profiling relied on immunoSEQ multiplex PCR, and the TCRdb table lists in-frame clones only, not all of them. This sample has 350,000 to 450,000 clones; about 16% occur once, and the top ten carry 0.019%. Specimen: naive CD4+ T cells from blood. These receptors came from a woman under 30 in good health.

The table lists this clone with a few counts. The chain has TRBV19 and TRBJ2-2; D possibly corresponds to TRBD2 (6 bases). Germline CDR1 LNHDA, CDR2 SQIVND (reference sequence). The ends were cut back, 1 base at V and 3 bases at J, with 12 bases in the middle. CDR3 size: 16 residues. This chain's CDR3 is CASSIVGGIYTGELFF. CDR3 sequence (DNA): TGTGCCAGTAGTATAGTCGGCGGGATATACACCGGGGAGCTGTTTTTT.

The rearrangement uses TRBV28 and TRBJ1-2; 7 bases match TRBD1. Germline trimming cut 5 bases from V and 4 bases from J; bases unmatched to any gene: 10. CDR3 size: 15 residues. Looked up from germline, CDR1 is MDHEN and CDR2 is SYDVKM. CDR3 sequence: CASSTPHRGGYGYTF. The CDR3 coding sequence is TGTGCCAGCAGTACGCCACACAGGGGTGGCTATGGCTACACCTTC.

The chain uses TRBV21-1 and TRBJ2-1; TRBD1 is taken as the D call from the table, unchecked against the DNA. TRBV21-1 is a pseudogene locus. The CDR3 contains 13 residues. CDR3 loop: CASSKQSDNEQFF. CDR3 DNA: TGTGCCAGCAGCAAACAGTCCGACAATGAGCAGTTCTTC.